This TCR beta chain was recovered during a study of T cells in localized non-small cell lung cancer. CDR3 length equals 15 residues. Trimming removed 5 bases from V and 1 base from J, with 13 bases in between. Germline-derived CDR1 and CDR2 are LNHDA and SQIVND (reference sequence). The table came from immunoSEQ multiplex PCR; TCRdb's copy has only in-frame clones and leaves some out. Among over 1,500 clones, 27% were seen once, and the ten largest hold about 15%. This clonotype was sampled from a woman aged 35 to 75 with stage I lung adenocarcinoma. The sequences come from lung tumor tissue, collected before any cancer treatment. The V and J genes are TRBV19 and TRBJ2-3; a weak D match, TRBD2 (5 bases). The CDR3 bases are TGTGCCAGTAGTTTTAGCGAATCAGGCACAGATACGCAGTATTTT. Amino acid sequence: CASSFSESGTDTQYF.